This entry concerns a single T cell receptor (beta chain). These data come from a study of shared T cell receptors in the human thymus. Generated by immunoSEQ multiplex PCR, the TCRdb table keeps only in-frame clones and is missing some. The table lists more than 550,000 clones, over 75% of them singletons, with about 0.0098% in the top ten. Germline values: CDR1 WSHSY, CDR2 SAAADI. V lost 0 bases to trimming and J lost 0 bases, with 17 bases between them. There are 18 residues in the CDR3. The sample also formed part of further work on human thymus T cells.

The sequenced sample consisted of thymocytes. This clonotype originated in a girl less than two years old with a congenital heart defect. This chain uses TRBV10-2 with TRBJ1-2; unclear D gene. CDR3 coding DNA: TGCGCCAGCAGTGAGTCTGGGATGCGCGGAGGGACTAACTATGGCTACACCTTC. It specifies CASSESGMRGGTNYGYTF.